A selection of T cell receptor beta chains follows, all from one sample in a study of blood T cell repertoires in COVID-19. Here immunoSEQ multiplex PCR was the method, and the copy in TCRdb shows in-frame clones only, minus some. The sample lists about 480,000 clones, roughly nine tenths occurring once. The sequencing input was PBMCs or T cells enriched from blood (not recorded which). These receptors originate from a woman aged 55-75 years who had recovered from COVID-19. CDR3s include the opening cysteine and the closing phenylalanine or tryptophan. D genes are given only for firm matches. The listing skips clone size in some rows; elsewhere it reads once, few, many or a size class.

cdr3_aa: CASGSTLPLHF; cdr3_nt: TGTGCCAGCGGATCGACTCTACCCCTCCACTTT; clone_size: -; d_call: -; j_call: TRBJ1-6; v_call: TRBV6-1
cdr3_aa: CASKGGADTEAFF; cdr3_nt: TGTGCCAGCAAAGGGGGCGCCGACACTGAAGCTTTCTTT; clone_size: -; d_call: TRBD1; j_call: TRBJ1-1; v_call: TRBV2
cdr3_aa: CASSYHGAGELFF; cdr3_nt: TGTGCCAGCAGTTATCACGGGGCCGGGGAGCTGTTTTTT; clone_size: once; d_call: -; j_call: TRBJ2-2; v_call: TRBV6-5
cdr3_aa: CASSQTQGNTEAFF; cdr3_nt: TGCGCCAGCAGCCAAACACAGGGTAACACTGAAGCTTTCTTT; clone_size: -; d_call: -; j_call: TRBJ1-1; v_call: TRBV4-1
cdr3_aa: CASSLSEKLFF; cdr3_nt: TGTGCCAGCAGCCTCTCCGAAAAACTGTTTTTT; clone_size: -; d_call: -; j_call: TRBJ1-4; v_call: TRBV7-8
cdr3_aa: CVTSDLMTDGYTF; cdr3_nt: TGTGTCACCAGTGATCTGATGACAGATGGCTACACCTTC; clone_size: -; d_call: -; j_call: TRBJ1-2; v_call: TRBV24-1
cdr3_aa: CASSPSLAGITGELFF; cdr3_nt: TGTGCCAGCTCACCTTCATTAGCGGGGATAACCGGGGAGCTGTTTTTT; clone_size: -; d_call: TRBD2; j_call: TRBJ2-2; v_call: TRBV18
cdr3_aa: CASSPIWGLGNQPQHF; cdr3_nt: TGTGCCAGTAGCCCCATATGGGGGCTTGGCAATCAGCCCCAGCATTTT; clone_size: -; d_call: -; j_call: TRBJ1-5; v_call: TRBV19
cdr3_aa: CASTLGGGRDYGYTF; cdr3_nt: TGTGCCAGCACCCTAGGGGGGGGTCGAGACTATGGCTACACCTTC; clone_size: -; d_call: -; j_call: TRBJ1-2; v_call: TRBV7-2
cdr3_aa: CASSLANWGTDTQYF; cdr3_nt: TGCGCCAGCAGCCTAGCCAATTGGGGCACAGATACGCAGTATTTT; clone_size: -; d_call: -; j_call: TRBJ2-3; v_call: TRBV4-1
cdr3_aa: CASSLGPGTGRAGELFF; cdr3_nt: TGCGCCAGCAGCTTGGGCCCCGGGACAGGGCGAGCCGGGGAGCTGTTTTTT; clone_size: -; d_call: TRBD1; j_call: TRBJ2-2; v_call: TRBV5-1
cdr3_aa: CASRSGLNNEQFF; cdr3_nt: TGTGCCAGCAGATCGGGACTCAACAATGAGCAGTTCTTC; clone_size: few; d_call: -; j_call: TRBJ2-1; v_call: TRBV2
cdr3_aa: CASSLVEGSYGYTF; cdr3_nt: TGTGCCAGCAGCTTAGTCGAGGGTAGCTATGGCTACACCTTC; clone_size: -; d_call: -; j_call: TRBJ1-2; v_call: TRBV7-9
cdr3_aa: CASSLVGQGWNTEAFF; cdr3_nt: TGTGCCAGCAGCTTGGTTGGACAGGGCTGGAACACTGAAGCTTTCTTT; clone_size: -; d_call: TRBD1; j_call: TRBJ1-1; v_call: TRBV5-8
cdr3_aa: CASNLAGQETQYF; cdr3_nt: TGCGCCAGCAACCTAGCGGGACAAGAGACCCAGTACTTC; clone_size: -; d_call: TRBD2; j_call: TRBJ2-5; v_call: TRBV10-2
cdr3_aa: CASSQPWLGLSNQPQHF; cdr3_nt: TGCGCCAGCAGCCAACCATGGCTGGGGCTCAGCAATCAGCCCCAGCATTTT; clone_size: -; d_call: -; j_call: TRBJ1-5; v_call: TRBV4-1
cdr3_aa: CASSLVRARGGYNEQFF; cdr3_nt: TGCGCCAGCAGCTTGGTACGGGCAAGGGGGGGATACAATGAGCAGTTCTTC; clone_size: -; d_call: -; j_call: TRBJ2-1; v_call: TRBV5-1
cdr3_aa: CASSVALSPGRGYTF; cdr3_nt: TGTGCCAGCAGCGTAGCTCTGTCCCCTGGGCGTGGCTACACCTTC; clone_size: -; d_call: -; j_call: TRBJ1-2; v_call: TRBV9
cdr3_aa: CSVDSWQFF; cdr3_nt: TGCAGCGTTGACAGTTGGCAGTTCTTC; clone_size: -; d_call: -; j_call: TRBJ2-1; v_call: TRBV29-1
cdr3_aa: CASRGTSGGDTQYF; cdr3_nt: TGTGCCAGCAGGGGGACTAGCGGCGGGGATACGCAGTATTTT; clone_size: -; d_call: TRBD2; j_call: TRBJ2-3; v_call: TRBV2
cdr3_aa: CASSPGLAGTGELFF; cdr3_nt: TGCGCCAGCAGCCCTGGACTAGCGGGCACCGGGGAGCTGTTTTTT; clone_size: -; d_call: TRBD2; j_call: TRBJ2-2; v_call: TRBV5-1
cdr3_aa: CASSSQYLTGGTEAFF; cdr3_nt: TGTGCCAGCAGTTCACAGTATTTGACAGGGGGCACTGAAGCTTTCTTT; clone_size: -; d_call: TRBD1; j_call: TRBJ1-1; v_call: TRBV6-6
cdr3_aa: CAISESLGQQNHGYTF; cdr3_nt: TGTGCCATCAGTGAGTCCCTAGGACAGCAAAATCATGGCTACACCTTC; clone_size: -; d_call: -; j_call: TRBJ1-2; v_call: TRBV10-3
cdr3_aa: CASSLDSADTQYF; cdr3_nt: TGTGCCAGCAGCTTAGATTCGGCAGATACGCAGTATTTT; clone_size: -; d_call: -; j_call: TRBJ2-3; v_call: TRBV11-3
cdr3_aa: CASSQQSTDTQYF; cdr3_nt: TGCGCCAGCAGCCAACAGAGCACAGATACGCAGTATTTT; clone_size: -; d_call: -; j_call: TRBJ2-3; v_call: TRBV4-1
cdr3_aa: CASSIAGLAFSSDTQYF; cdr3_nt: TGTGCCAGTAGTATAGCGGGACTAGCATTTTCTTCTGATACGCAGTATTTT; clone_size: -; d_call: TRBD2; j_call: TRBJ2-3; v_call: TRBV19
cdr3_aa: CASSEGAANYGYTF; cdr3_nt: TGTGCCAGCAGCGAGGGGGCCGCCAACTATGGCTACACCTTC; clone_size: -; d_call: TRBD1; j_call: TRBJ1-2; v_call: TRBV9
cdr3_aa: CASSQPGQVVGTQYF; cdr3_nt: TGTGCCAGCAGCCAACCTGGACAGGTAGTGGGTACGCAGTATTTT; clone_size: -; d_call: TRBD1; j_call: TRBJ2-3; v_call: TRBV14
cdr3_aa: CASSVQGGYYNEQFF; cdr3_nt: TGTGCCAGCAGCGTCCAGGGGGGTTACTACAATGAGCAGTTCTTC; clone_size: -; d_call: -; j_call: TRBJ2-1; v_call: TRBV9
cdr3_aa: CASSYSIAGGSYEQYF; cdr3_nt: TGTGCCAGCAGCTACTCGATCGCGGGTGGCTCCTACGAGCAGTACTTC; clone_size: -; d_call: -; j_call: TRBJ2-7; v_call: TRBV7-6
cdr3_aa: CATSDSRTGGAYGYTF; cdr3_nt: TGTGCCACCAGTGACTCCCGGACAGGGGGCGCCTATGGCTACACCTTC; clone_size: -; d_call: TRBD1; j_call: TRBJ1-2; v_call: TRBV24-1
cdr3_aa: CASSYQQGWDEKLFF; cdr3_nt: TGTGCCAGCAGTTACCAACAGGGTTGGGATGAAAAACTGTTTTTT; clone_size: -; d_call: -; j_call: TRBJ1-4; v_call: TRBV6-6
cdr3_aa: CASRRDFGNQPQHF; cdr3_nt: TGTGCCAGCAGACGGGACTTCGGCAATCAGCCCCAGCATTTT; clone_size: -; d_call: -; j_call: TRBJ1-5; v_call: TRBV2
cdr3_aa: CASSARDRGTEAFF; cdr3_nt: TGTGCCAGTAGTGCAAGGGACAGGGGCACTGAAGCTTTCTTT; clone_size: -; d_call: TRBD1; j_call: TRBJ1-1; v_call: TRBV19
cdr3_aa: CATSRDPGGGGSSYNSPLHF; cdr3_nt: TGTGCCACCAGCAGAGATCCGGGAGGGGGCGGCAGCTCCTATAATTCACCCCTCCACTTT; clone_size: -; d_call: TRBD1; j_call: TRBJ1-6; v_call: TRBV15
cdr3_aa: CGSTVRAGSSYNEQFF; cdr3_nt: TGTGGCAGCACCGTAAGGGCGGGGAGCTCCTACAATGAGCAGTTCTTC; clone_size: -; d_call: -; j_call: TRBJ2-1; v_call: TRBV27
cdr3_aa: CASSQEGDRQAYGYTF; cdr3_nt: TGCGCCAGCAGCCAAGAAGGGGATCGGCAGGCCTATGGCTACACCTTC; clone_size: -; d_call: -; j_call: TRBJ1-2; v_call: TRBV4-1
cdr3_aa: CASSLGTSDGYTF; cdr3_nt: TGCGCCAGCAGCTTAGGTACAAGCGATGGCTACACCTTC; clone_size: -; d_call: -; j_call: TRBJ1-2; v_call: TRBV5-1
cdr3_aa: CACDRVDYHEQFF; cdr3_nt: TGTGCCTGTGACAGGGTGGATTATCATGAGCAGTTCTTC; clone_size: -; d_call: TRBD1; j_call: TRBJ2-1; v_call: TRBV30
cdr3_aa: CASSGFQGEQPQHF; cdr3_nt: TGTGCCAGCAGTGGATTTCAGGGTGAGCAGCCCCAGCATTTT; clone_size: -; d_call: -; j_call: TRBJ1-5; v_call: TRBV2
cdr3_aa: CASSPGQNEKLFF; cdr3_nt: TGCGCCAGCAGCCCAGGACAGAATGAAAAACTGTTTTTT; clone_size: -; d_call: -; j_call: TRBJ1-4; v_call: TRBV5-1
cdr3_aa: CASSQDGAGEQETQYF; cdr3_nt: TGCGCCAGCAGCCAAGATGGCGCGGGGGAGCAAGAGACCCAGTACTTC; clone_size: -; d_call: TRBD2; j_call: TRBJ2-5; v_call: TRBV4-1
cdr3_aa: CASRWGLAGSASTDTQYF; cdr3_nt: TGTGCCAGCAGGTGGGGACTAGCGGGGTCTGCTAGCACAGATACGCAGTATTTT; clone_size: -; d_call: TRBD2; j_call: TRBJ2-3; v_call: TRBV28
cdr3_aa: CASSRDRNYGYTF; cdr3_nt: TGTGCCAGCAGTCGGGACAGAAACTATGGCTACACCTTC; clone_size: -; d_call: TRBD1; j_call: TRBJ1-2; v_call: TRBV6-5
cdr3_aa: CASSTSLGSDTQYF; cdr3_nt: TGTGCCAGCAGCACCAGTCTCGGGTCAGATACGCAGTATTTT; clone_size: -; d_call: -; j_call: TRBJ2-3; v_call: TRBV5-5
cdr3_aa: CAISESRAFENSPLHF; cdr3_nt: TGTGCCATCAGTGAGTCGCGGGCGTTCGAAAATTCACCCCTCCACTTT; clone_size: -; d_call: -; j_call: TRBJ1-6; v_call: TRBV10-3
cdr3_aa: CASSFGETQYF; cdr3_nt: TGTGCCAGCAGCTTCGGAGAGACCCAGTACTTC; clone_size: -; d_call: -; j_call: TRBJ2-5; v_call: TRBV5-4
cdr3_aa: CASSQFSGGYNEQFF; cdr3_nt: TGTGCCAGCAGCCAATTTAGCGGGGGGTACAATGAGCAGTTCTTC; clone_size: -; d_call: TRBD2; j_call: TRBJ2-1; v_call: TRBV3-1/TRBV3-2
cdr3_aa: CASSLLARDSRAQYF; cdr3_nt: TGTGCCAGCAGCCTTCTAGCGAGAGATAGCAGGGCCCAGTACTTC; clone_size: -; d_call: -; j_call: TRBJ2-5; v_call: TRBV2
cdr3_aa: CASSNQGQGGTDTQYF; cdr3_nt: TGCGCCAGCAGCAACCAAGGACAGGGGGGCACAGATACGCAGTATTTT; clone_size: once; d_call: TRBD1; j_call: TRBJ2-3; v_call: TRBV5-1
cdr3_aa: CASSRDKETQYF; cdr3_nt: TGTGCCAGCAGCCGGGACAAAGAGACCCAGTACTTC; clone_size: -; d_call: -; j_call: TRBJ2-5; v_call: TRBV2
cdr3_aa: CASSAGVAGGQETQYF; cdr3_nt: TGTGCCAGCAGCGCGGGAGTAGCGGGGGGACAAGAGACCCAGTACTTC; clone_size: once; d_call: TRBD2; j_call: TRBJ2-5; v_call: TRBV5-5
cdr3_aa: CASSRQGRNGYTF; cdr3_nt: TGTGCCAGCAGCCGACAGGGGAGGAATGGCTACACCTTC; clone_size: -; d_call: TRBD1; j_call: TRBJ1-2; v_call: TRBV27
cdr3_aa: CASSLGSSGNTIYF; cdr3_nt: TGTGCCAGCAGCTTAGGGAGCTCTGGAAACACCATATATTTT; clone_size: -; d_call: -; j_call: TRBJ1-3; v_call: TRBV7-8